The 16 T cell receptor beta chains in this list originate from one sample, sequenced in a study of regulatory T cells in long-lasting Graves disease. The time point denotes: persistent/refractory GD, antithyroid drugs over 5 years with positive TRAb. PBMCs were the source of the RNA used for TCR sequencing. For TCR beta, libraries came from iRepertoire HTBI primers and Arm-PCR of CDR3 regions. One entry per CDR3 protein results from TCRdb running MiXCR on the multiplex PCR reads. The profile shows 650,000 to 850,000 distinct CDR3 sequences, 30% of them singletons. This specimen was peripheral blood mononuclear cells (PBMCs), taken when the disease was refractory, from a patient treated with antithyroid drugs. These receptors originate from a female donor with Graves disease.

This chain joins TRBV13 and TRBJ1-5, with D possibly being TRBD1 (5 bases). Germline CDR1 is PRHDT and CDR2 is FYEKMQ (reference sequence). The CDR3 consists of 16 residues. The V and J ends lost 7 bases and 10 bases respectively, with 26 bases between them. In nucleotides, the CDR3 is TGTGCCAGCACCGTGGGGGGGGGAGGGGCCTACAAACCCCAGCATTTT. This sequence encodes CASTVGGGGAYKPQHF.

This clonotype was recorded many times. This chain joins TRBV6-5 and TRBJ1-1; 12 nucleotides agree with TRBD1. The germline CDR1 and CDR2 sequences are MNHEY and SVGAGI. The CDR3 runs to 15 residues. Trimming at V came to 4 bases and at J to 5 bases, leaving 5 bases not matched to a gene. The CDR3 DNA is TGTGCCAGCAGTTGGGACAGGGGGCGGGAAACTGAAGCTTTCTTT. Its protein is CASSWDRGRETEAFF.

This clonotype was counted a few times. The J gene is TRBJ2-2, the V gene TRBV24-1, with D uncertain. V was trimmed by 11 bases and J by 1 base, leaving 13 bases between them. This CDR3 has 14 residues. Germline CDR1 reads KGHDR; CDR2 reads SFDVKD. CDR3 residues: CAIESTRNTGELFF. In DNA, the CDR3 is TGTGCCATCGAATCTACAAGGAACACCGGGGAGCTGTTTTTT.

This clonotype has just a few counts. The CDR3 region is CASSSPGEVMNTEAFF. CDR3 DNA: TGTGCCAGCAGCTCACCCGGGGAGGTTATGAACACTGAAGCTTTCTTT. The chain is built from TRBV11-2 and TRBJ1-1; D is unresolved. Trimming left V 4 bases short and J 0 bases short, with 15 bases between. CDR3 size: 16 residues. Germline V gene lookup returns CDR1 SGHAT and CDR2 FQNNGV.

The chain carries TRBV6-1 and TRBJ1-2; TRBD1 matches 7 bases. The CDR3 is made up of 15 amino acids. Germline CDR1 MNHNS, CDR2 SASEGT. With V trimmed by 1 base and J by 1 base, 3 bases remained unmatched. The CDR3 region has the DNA TGTGCCAGCAGTGAAGGGGGACAGAATAACTATGGCTACACCTTC. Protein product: CASSEGGQNNYGYTF.

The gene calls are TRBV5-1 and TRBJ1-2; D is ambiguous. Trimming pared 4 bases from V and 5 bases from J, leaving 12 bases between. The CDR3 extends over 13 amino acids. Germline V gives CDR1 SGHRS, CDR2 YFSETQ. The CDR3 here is CASSHDNYYGYTF. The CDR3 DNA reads TGCGCCAGCAGCCACGACAATTATTATGGCTACACCTTC.

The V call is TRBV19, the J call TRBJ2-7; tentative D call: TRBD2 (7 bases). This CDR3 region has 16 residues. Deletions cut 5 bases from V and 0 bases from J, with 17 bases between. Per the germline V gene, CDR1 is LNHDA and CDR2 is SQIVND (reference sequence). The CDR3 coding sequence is TGTGCCAGTAGTCTCGCCGGGGGGACACACTCCTACGAGCAGTACTTC. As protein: CASSLAGGTHSYEQYF.

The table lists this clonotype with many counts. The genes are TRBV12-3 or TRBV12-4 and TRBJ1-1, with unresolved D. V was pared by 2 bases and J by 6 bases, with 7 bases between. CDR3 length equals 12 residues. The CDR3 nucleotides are TGTGCCAGCAGTTTAAGCTTACCTGAAGCTTTCTTT. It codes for CASSLSLPEAFF.

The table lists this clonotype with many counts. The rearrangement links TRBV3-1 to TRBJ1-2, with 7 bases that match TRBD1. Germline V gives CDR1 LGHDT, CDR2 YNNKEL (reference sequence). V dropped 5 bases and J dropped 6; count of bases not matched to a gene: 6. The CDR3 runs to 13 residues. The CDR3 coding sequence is TGTGCCAGCAGCATGACAGGGTATCATGGCTACACCTTC. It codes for CASSMTGYHGYTF. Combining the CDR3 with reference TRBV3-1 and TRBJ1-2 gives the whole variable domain DTAVSQTPKYLVTQMGNDKSIKCEQNLGHDTMYWYKQDSKKFLKIMFSYNNKELIINETVPNRFSPKSPDKAHLNLHINSLELGDSAVYFCASSMTGYHGYTFGSGTRLTVV.

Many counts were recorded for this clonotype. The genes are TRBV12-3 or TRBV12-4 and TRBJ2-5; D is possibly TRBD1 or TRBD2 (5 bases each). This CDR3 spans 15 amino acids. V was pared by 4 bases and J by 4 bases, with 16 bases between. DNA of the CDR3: TGTGCCAGCAGTTCCCCAGGACTGGGGCTAGAGACCCAGTACTTC. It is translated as CASSSPGLGLETQYF.

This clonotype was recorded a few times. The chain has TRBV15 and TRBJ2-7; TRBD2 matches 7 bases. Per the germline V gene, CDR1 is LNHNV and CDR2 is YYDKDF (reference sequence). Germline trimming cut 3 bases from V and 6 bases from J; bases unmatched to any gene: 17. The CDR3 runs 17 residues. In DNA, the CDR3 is TGTGCCACCAGCAGTTCGGGGGGTTTCGGCGGAAAGGGCGAGCAGTACTTC. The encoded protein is CATSSSGGFGGKGEQYF.

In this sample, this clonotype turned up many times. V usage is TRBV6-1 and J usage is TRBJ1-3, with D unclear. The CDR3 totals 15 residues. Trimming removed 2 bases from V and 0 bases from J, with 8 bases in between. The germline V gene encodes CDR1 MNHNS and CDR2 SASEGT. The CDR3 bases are TGTGCCAGCAGTGAATCGGCGGCCTCTGGAAACACCATATATTTT. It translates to CASSESAASGNTIYF.

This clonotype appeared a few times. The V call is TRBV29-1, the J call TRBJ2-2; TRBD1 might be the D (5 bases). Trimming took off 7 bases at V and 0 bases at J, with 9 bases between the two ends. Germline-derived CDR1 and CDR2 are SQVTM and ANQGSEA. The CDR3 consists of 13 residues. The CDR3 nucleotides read TGCAGCGCCAAGACAGCGAACACCGGGGAGCTGTTTTTT. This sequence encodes CSAKTANTGELFF.

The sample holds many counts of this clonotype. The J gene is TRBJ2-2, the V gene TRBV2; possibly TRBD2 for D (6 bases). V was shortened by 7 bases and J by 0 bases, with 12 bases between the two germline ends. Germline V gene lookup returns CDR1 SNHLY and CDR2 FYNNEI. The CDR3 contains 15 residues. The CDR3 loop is CASTRLATNTGELFF. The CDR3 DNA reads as TGTGCCAGCACTAGGCTAGCGACGAACACCGGGGAGCTGTTTTTT.

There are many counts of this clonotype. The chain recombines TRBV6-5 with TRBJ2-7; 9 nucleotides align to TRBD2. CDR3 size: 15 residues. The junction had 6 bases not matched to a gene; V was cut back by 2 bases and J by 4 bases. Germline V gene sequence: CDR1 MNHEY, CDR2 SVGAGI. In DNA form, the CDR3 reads TGTGCCAGCAGTTACGCGCGGGAGGGCCTTTACGAGCAGTACTTC. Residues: CASSYAREGLYEQYF.

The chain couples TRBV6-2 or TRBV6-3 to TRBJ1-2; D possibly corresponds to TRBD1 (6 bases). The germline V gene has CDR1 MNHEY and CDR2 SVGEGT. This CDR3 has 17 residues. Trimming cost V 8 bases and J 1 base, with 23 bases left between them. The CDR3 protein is CASGEALYRGLNYGYTF. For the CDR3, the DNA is TGTGCCAGCGGTGAAGCCCTTTATCGGGGGCTTAACTATGGCTACACCTTC.